The 25 T cell receptor beta chains given below trace back to one sample, sequenced in a study of HIV-infected patients and healthy controls. Alpha and beta constant-region primers primed reverse transcription of around 500 ng RNA. Alpha and beta chain libraries were made separately by chain-specific third strand synthesis with multiplexing indices. TCRdb re-called the 5' RACE reads through MiXCR, storing one row per CDR3 protein. This repertoire shows tens of thousands of distinct CDR3 sequences, under 9.5% found once; its top ten account for 3.5% to 4.5%. No cell fractionation was done, so the repertoire covers all unsorted peripheral blood T cells. Sequenced sample: blood. The receptors derive from an adult in good health.

This clonotype was seen many times. The gene calls are TRBV4-3 and TRBJ2-6; TRBD1 matches at 7 bases. This CDR3 spans 20 amino acids. Per germline, CDR1 LGHNA and CDR2 YSLEER. Trimming removed 5 bases from V and 4 bases from J; junction bases left unmatched: 20. The CDR3 protein is CASSDKDLRGYLVGANVLTF. The CDR3 DNA reads TGCGCCAGCAGCGACAAGGACCTCAGGGGGTATCTGGTAGGGGCCAACGTCCTGACTTTC.

This clonotype was counted many times. The chain uses TRBV30 and TRBJ1-2; D not resolved. Germline lookup yields CDR1 GTSNPN and CDR2 SVGIG (reference sequence). Trimming left V 4 bases short and J 2 bases short, with 20 bases between. The CDR3 loop spans 16 amino acids. CDR3 loop: CAWNVPELRTNYGYTF. The CDR3 nucleotides read TGTGCCTGGAATGTACCTGAACTAAGGACGAACTATGGCTACACCTTC.

The chain recombines TRBV7-3 with TRBJ2-1; 9 bases are shared with TRBD2. The CDR3 covers 14 residues. From germline, CDR1 is SGHTA and CDR2 FQGTGA. The trim removed 4 bases at V and 6 bases at J, leaving 4 bases unmatched. The CDR3 here is CASSSRGGTNEQFF. The CDR3, as DNA: TGTGCCAGCAGCTCGCGGGGGGGGACCAATGAGCAGTTCTTC.

The V gene is TRBV20-1, the J gene TRBJ2-3; no definite D call. CDR1 is DFQATT and CDR2 is SNEGSKA in the germline V gene (reference sequence). The V gene lost 1 base and the J gene lost 2 bases, with 13 bases spanning the gap. The CDR3 is 15 amino acids. The CDR3 reads CSARAAGIYTDTQYF. The CDR3 DNA reads TGCAGTGCTAGAGCGGCAGGCATCTACACAGATACGCAGTATTTT.

This clonotype was seen ten or more times. V and J are TRBV4-1 and TRBJ2-7; D possibly corresponds to TRBD1 (6 bases). The CDR3 is 13 residues long. The V gene's germline CDR1 is MGHRA and CDR2 YSYEKL. V dropped 4 bases and J dropped 7 bases, with 14 bases sitting between them. The CDR3 region is CASSRPGTQEQYF. The CDR3 DNA reads as TGCGCCAGCAGCCGCCCCGGGACACAAGAGCAGTACTTC.

By frequency in the sample, this clonotype is medium-sized. The CDR3 DNA reads TGCAGCGGACAGTTGAACACTGAAGCTTTCTTT. Protein product: CSGQLNTEAFF. V usage is TRBV20-1 and J usage is TRBJ1-1, with D possibly TRBD1 on 6 matching bases. This CDR3 has 11 residues. Germline values: CDR1 DFQATT, CDR2 SNEGSKA (reference sequence).

This clonotype has only a few counts. The chain recombines TRBV6-5 with TRBJ1-2; 7 nucleotides line up with TRBD1. Losses at the gene ends were 0 bases for V and 1 base for J; bases not matched to a gene: 8. Germline assignment: CDR1 MNHEY and CDR2 SVGAGI. This CDR3 is 17 amino acids long. The CDR3 DNA sequence: TGTGCCAGCAGTTACTCGCAAGAGGGGGCCCTTAACTATGGCTACACCTTC. Its translation is CASSYSQEGALNYGYTF.

This clonotype was recorded at least ten times. This chain uses TRBV6-6 with TRBJ1-2, with 7 bases aligning to TRBD1. With V trimmed by 2 bases and J by 4 bases, 25 bases remained unmatched. The CDR3 totals 21 residues. Germline V lookup: CDR1 MNHNY, CDR2 SVGAGI (reference sequence). CDR3 loop: CASSYPRVWVEQGIEGYGYTF. In DNA, the CDR3 is TGTGCCAGCAGTTACCCTCGTGTTTGGGTTGAACAGGGGATAGAGGGCTATGGCTACACCTTC.

At least ten counts were recorded for this clonotype. The chain recombines TRBV5-6 with TRBJ1-1; D call uncertain. The CDR3 spans 13 residues. Trimming left V 4 bases short and J 0 bases short, with 7 bases between. Germline V gives CDR1 SGHDT, CDR2 YYEEEE. The CDR3 nucleotides are TGTGCCAGCAGCGGTTACATGAACACTGAAGCTTTCTTT. It codes for CASSGYMNTEAFF.

The chain carries TRBV4-2 and TRBJ1-1; 8 bases line up with TRBD1. The germline V gene has CDR1 LGHNA and CDR2 YNFKEQ. The CDR3 is 13 amino acids. J gave up 10 bases and V 4 bases, and 8 bases lay outside the gene matches. The CDR3 sequence: CASSLDRGGGAFF. In DNA, the CDR3 is TGTGCCAGCAGCCTAGACAGGGGAGGCGGAGCTTTCTTT.

This clonotype was recorded at least ten times. V gene TRBV19 combines with J gene TRBJ1-1; 8 bases line up with TRBD1. The CDR3 length is 14 residues. V gave up 6 bases and J gave up 1 base; unmatched junction bases: 4. The germline gives CDR1 LNHDA, CDR2 SQIVND (reference sequence). The CDR3, as DNA: TGTGCCAGTAGGGGACAGGCCACGAACACTGAAGCTTTCTTT. Encoded protein: CASRGQATNTEAFF.

This clonotype was recorded many times. The chain joins TRBV7-2 to TRBJ1-2; TRBD1 matches 10 bases. The CDR3 covers 15 residues. Germline loops: CDR1 SGHTA, CDR2 FQGNSA. V was clipped by 8 bases and J by 7 bases; unmatched bases: 13. The CDR3 reads CASPKRGQGISGYTF. CDR3 bases: TGTGCCAGCCCCAAAAGGGGACAGGGGATCTCTGGCTACACCTTC.

In this sample, this clonotype is medium-sized. The chain carries TRBV5-1 and TRBJ2-7; D is unresolved. Germline CDR1 and CDR2: SGHRS and YFSETQ. V shed 4 bases and J shed 4 bases, with 12 bases lying between them. The CDR3 contains 13 residues. The CDR3 nucleotides are TGCGCCAGCAGCCCCACGGTGGAGTACGAGCAGTACTTC. This translates into CASSPTVEYEQYF. The complete variable domain, with remaining parts taken from reference TRBV5-1 and TRBJ2-7, reads KAGVTQTPRYLIKTRGQQVTLSCSPISGHRSVSWYQQTPGQGLQFLFEYFSETQRNKGNFPGRFSGRQFSNSRSEMNVSTLELGDSALYLCASSPTVEYEQYFGPGTRLTVT.

The chain recombines TRBV19 with TRBJ1-5; 8 bases line up with TRBD1. Germline-derived CDR1 and CDR2 are LNHDA and SQIVND (reference sequence). The CDR3 covers 17 residues. Trimming at V came to 0 bases and at J to 4 bases, leaving 8 bases not matched to a gene. CDR3 residues: CASSIEVQGARNQPQHF. The DNA for the CDR3 is TGTGCCAGTAGTATAGAGGTCCAGGGGGCAAGAAATCAGCCCCAGCATTTT.

This clonotype is deemed medium-sized. V and J are TRBV10-3 and TRBJ1-6; D perhaps matches TRBD1 (5 bases). V was trimmed by 2 bases and J by 3 bases, leaving 8 bases between them. CDR1 is ENHRY and CDR2 is SYGVKD in the germline V gene. The CDR3 totals 15 residues. The DNA for the CDR3 is TGTGCCATCAGTGAGACGCAGGGCTATAATTCACCCCTCCACTTT. Its protein is CAISETQGYNSPLHF.

This clonotype occurred many times. DNA for the CDR3: TGTGCCAGCAGCTCAGGACAGCTGAACACTGAAGCTTTCTTT. Its translation is CASSSGQLNTEAFF. This rearrangement joins TRBV6-2 or TRBV6-3 to TRBJ1-1; possibly TRBD1 for D (6 bases). CDR1 MNHEY and CDR2 SVGEGT come from the germline V gene. The CDR3 covers 14 residues. The V end lost 6 bases, the J end lost 0 bases, and 11 bases lay between the germline ends.

This clonotype was counted ten times or more. The chain has TRBV24-1 and TRBJ2-3; no reliable D call. From germline, CDR1 is KGHDR and CDR2 SFDVKD. The length of the CDR3 is 15 residues. Trimming pared 6 bases from V and 2 bases from J, leaving 14 bases between. CDR3 sequence: CATSQPVGDTDTQYF. CDR3 nucleotides: TGTGCCACCAGTCAACCCGTTGGAGACACAGATACGCAGTATTTT.

This clonotype is medium-sized in the sample. V is TRBV4-2 and J is TRBJ2-1; D is possibly TRBD1 or TRBD2 (5 bases each). CDR3 size: 16 residues. With 5 bases removed from V and 2 bases from J, the gap between germline ends came to 16 bases. Germline V gene sequence: CDR1 LGHNA, CDR2 YNFKEQ. The CDR3 DNA is TGTGCCAGCAGCATAACCCAGGGAGATGCCTACAATGAGCAGTTCTTC. It encodes CASSITQGDAYNEQFF.

V is TRBV7-6 and J is TRBJ2-5, with 9 positions matching TRBD1. Germline loops: CDR1 SGHVS, CDR2 FNYEAQ. The CDR3 spans 13 residues. Trimming cost V 5 bases and J 9 bases; bases outside gene matches: 7. The CDR3 sequence is CASSGEGQGSQYF. The CDR3 coding sequence is TGTGCCAGCAGCGGGGAGGGACAGGGTTCCCAGTACTTC.

The sample holds many counts of this clonotype. J is TRBJ1-1 and V is TRBV5-1, with 10 positions matching TRBD1. The V gene's germline CDR1 is SGHRS and CDR2 YFSETQ. V trimming: 1 base; J trimming: 11 bases; junction bases outside the gene matches: 11. This CDR3 is built from 15 residues. Here the CDR3 reads CASSLFSDGTGDAFF. The CDR3 nucleotides read TGCGCCAGCAGCTTGTTTTCCGATGGGACAGGGGACGCTTTCTTT. Together with reference TRBV5-1 and TRBJ1-1, the CDR3 gives the full variable domain: KAGVTQTPRYLIKTRGQQVTLSCSPISGHRSVSWYQQTPGQGLQFLFEYFSETQRNKGNFPGRFSGRQFSNSRSEMNVSTLELGDSALYLCASSLFSDGTGDAFFGQGTRLTVV.

V and J are TRBV6-2 or TRBV6-3 and TRBJ1-5, with D unclear. CDR3 length: 15 amino acids. Trimming cost V 5 bases and J 5 bases, with 16 bases left between them. Germline CDR1 reads MNHEY; CDR2 reads SVGEGT. CDR3 DNA: TGTGCCAGCAGTCCCCAACTTAATCCGTATCAGCCCCAGCATTTT. Its translation is CASSPQLNPYQPQHF.

This clonotype was detected ten times or more. This rearrangement joins TRBV10-3 to TRBJ2-1; D gene unclear. Trimming pared 2 bases from V and 4 bases from J, leaving 9 bases between. Germline V gene sequence: CDR1 ENHRY, CDR2 SYGVKD. CDR3 length: 14 residues. The CDR3 DNA is TGTGCCATCAGTGAGATAGAAGCGTACAATGAGCAGTTCTTC. Amino acids: CAISEIEAYNEQFF.

This clonotype was recorded many times. This chain joins TRBV9 and TRBJ1-2; 12 nucleotides match TRBD1. Germline assignment: CDR1 SGDLS and CDR2 YYNGEE. V lost 5 bases to trimming and J lost 4 bases; unmatched junction nucleotides: 6. The CDR3 has 15 amino acids. The CDR3 here is CASRLGTGGFYGYTF. The CDR3 DNA reads as TGTGCCAGCAGGCTAGGGACAGGGGGCTTCTATGGCTACACCTTC.

There are a few counts of this clonotype. The chain uses TRBV19 and TRBJ1-2; D call uncertain. V lost 7 bases and J 6 bases, leaving 18 bases between the germline ends. Germline CDR1 is LNHDA and CDR2 is SQIVND (reference sequence). This CDR3 contains 14 residues. The CDR3 bases are TGTGCCAGTAAGCCGACGGCGACGGTGGATGGCTACACCTTC. Protein sequence: CASKPTATVDGYTF.

The chain is built from TRBV7-2 and TRBJ1-1; D may be TRBD1 (5 bases). The CDR3 contains 12 residues. CDR1 is SGHTA, CDR2 FQGNSA, per germline. V was cut by 7 bases and J by 5 bases, with 11 bases left in between. In nucleotides, the CDR3 is TGTGCCAGCACCGAGGGGTGGACTGAAGCTTTCTTT. Its translation: CASTEGWTEAFF. The whole variable domain, filled in from reference TRBV7-2 and TRBJ1-1, reads GAGVSQSPSNKVTEKGKDVELRCDPISGHTALYWYRQSLGQGLEFLIYFQGNSAPDKSGLPSDRFSAERTGGSVSTLTIQRTQQEDSAVYLCASTEGWTEAFFGQGTRLTVV.